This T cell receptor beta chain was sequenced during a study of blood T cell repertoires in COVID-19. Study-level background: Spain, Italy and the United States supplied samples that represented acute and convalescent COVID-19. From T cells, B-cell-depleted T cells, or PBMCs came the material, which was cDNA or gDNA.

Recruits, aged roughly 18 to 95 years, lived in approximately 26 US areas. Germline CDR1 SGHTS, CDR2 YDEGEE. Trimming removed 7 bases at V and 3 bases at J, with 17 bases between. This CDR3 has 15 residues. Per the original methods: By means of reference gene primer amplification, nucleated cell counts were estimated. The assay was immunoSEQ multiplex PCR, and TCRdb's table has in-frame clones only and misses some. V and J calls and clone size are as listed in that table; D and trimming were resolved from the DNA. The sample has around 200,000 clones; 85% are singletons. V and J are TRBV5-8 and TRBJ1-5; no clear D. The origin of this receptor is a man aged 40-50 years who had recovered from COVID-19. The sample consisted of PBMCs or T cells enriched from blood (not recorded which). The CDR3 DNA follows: TGTGCCAGCGCCTATCGGGGTTCGCCCAATCAGCCCCAGCATTTT. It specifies CASAYRGSPNQPQHF. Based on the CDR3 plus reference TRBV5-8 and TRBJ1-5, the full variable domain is EAGVTQSPTHLIKTRGQQATLRCSPISGHTSVYWYQQALGLGLQFLLWYDEGEERNRGNFPPRFSGRQFPNYSSELNVNALELEDSALYLCASAYRGSPNQPQHFGDGTRLSIL.